This T cell receptor beta chain was sequenced during a study of T cells after yellow fever vaccination. Broader study findings: Repertoires obtained by FACS sorting could include abundant clonotypes that entered as contaminants from the bulk population.

V dropped 5 bases and J dropped 7; count of bases not matched to a gene: 8. This CDR3 is 15 amino acids long. Germline CDR1 SGHAT, CDR2 FQNNGV. In regard to this clonotype: Its antigen is unknown.

TCRdb called the 5' RACE reads again in MiXCR, with one record for every CDR3 protein. This table has 68,000 or so distinct CDR3 sequences, less than 8.5% appearing once. The gene calls are TRBV11-2 and TRBJ2-2, with 9 bases aligning to TRBD1. Sequencing used CD8+ T cells sorted from PBMCs, obtained about 49 days after the first yellow fever vaccination. This clonotype originated in a man between 18 and 29 years old who received the YFV17D yellow fever vaccine. CDR3: CASSPRTGGNGELFF. The CDR3 nucleotides are TGTGCCAGCAGCCCCCGCACAGGGGGCAACGGGGAGCTGTTTTTT.